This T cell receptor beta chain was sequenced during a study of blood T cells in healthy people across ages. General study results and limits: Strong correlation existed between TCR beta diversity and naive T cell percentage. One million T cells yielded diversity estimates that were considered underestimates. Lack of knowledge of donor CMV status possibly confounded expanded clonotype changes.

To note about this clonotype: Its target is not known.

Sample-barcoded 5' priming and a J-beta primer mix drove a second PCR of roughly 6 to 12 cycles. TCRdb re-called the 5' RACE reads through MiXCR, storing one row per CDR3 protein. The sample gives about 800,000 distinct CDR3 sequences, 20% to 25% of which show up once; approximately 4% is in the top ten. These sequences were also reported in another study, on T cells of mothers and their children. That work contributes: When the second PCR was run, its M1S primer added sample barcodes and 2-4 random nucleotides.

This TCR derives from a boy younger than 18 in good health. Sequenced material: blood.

This CDR3 is CASSPRTSGTFYNEQFF. CDR3 bases: TGTGCCAGCAGCCCCCGGACTAGCGGGACCTTCTACAATGAGCAGTTCTTC. The genes are TRBV7-9 and TRBJ2-1, with 12 nucleotides matching TRBD2. Per the germline V gene, CDR1 is SEHNR and CDR2 is FQNEAQ (reference sequence). The CDR3 has 17 residues. V lost 5 bases, J lost 3 bases, and 8 bases stayed unmatched.